The 4 T cell receptor beta chains presented below share a single source sample, sequenced in a study of cytomegalovirus exposure and HLA in healthy donors. The PCR employed 60 Vbeta primers together with 13 Jbeta primers. Method: immunoSEQ multiplex PCR; TCRdb's copy keeps in-frame clones and lacks some. This table has approximately 97,000 clones, roughly 73% appearing once. Sequences were obtained from PBMCs. All receptors come from a man in his forties or fifties in good health and CMV-seronegative.

This rearrangement joins TRBV18 to TRBJ2-3; weak D call: TRBD2 (6 bases). The CDR3 consists of 14 residues. V was shortened by 3 bases and J by 2 bases, with 9 bases between the two germline ends. CDR1 and CDR2 (germline): KGHSH, LQKENI. DNA for the CDR3: TGTGCCAGCTCACCCAGACTAGTCACAGATACGCAGTATTTT. This encodes CASSPRLVTDTQYF.

This clone occurred a few times. The rearrangement joins TRBV7-9 to TRBJ1-1; D gene ambiguous. The germline gives CDR1 SEHNR, CDR2 FQNEAQ (reference sequence). The V gene lost 6 bases and the J gene lost 8 bases, with 13 bases spanning the gap. The CDR3 runs to 12 residues. The CDR3 here is CASSPRGGEAFF. CDR3 bases: TGTGCCAGCAGTCCACGGGGAGGGGAAGCTTTCTTT.

The V and J genes are TRBV7-8 and TRBJ2-5, with D maybe TRBD2 (6 bases). There are 14 residues in the CDR3. V was clipped by 1 base and J by 7 bases, with 13 bases between them. Germline values: CDR1 SGHVS, CDR2 FQNEAQ. CDR3 in DNA: TGTGCCAGCAGCTTAGAGGTTCTGGAGGGGACCCAGTACTTC. Residues: CASSLEVLEGTQYF.

J is TRBJ2-5 and V is TRBV6-5, with 7 nucleotides matching TRBD1. J was trimmed by 5 bases and V by 8 bases; bases with no gene match: 11. The CDR3 has 14 amino acids. Germline lookup yields CDR1 MNHEY and CDR2 SVGAGI. This chain's CDR3 is CASGGRFRGETQYF. The CDR3 DNA sequence: TGTGCCAGCGGAGGACGCTTCAGGGGGGAGACCCAGTACTTC.